One sample yielded the 26 T cell receptor beta chains listed below, sequenced in a study of CD8+ T cells in alopecia areata. cDNA reverse transcribed from extracted RNA served as the sequencing template. The table came from immunoSEQ multiplex PCR; TCRdb's copy has only in-frame clones and leaves some out. Found here are just over 30,000 clones, 62% of them singletons; the top ten hold more than 15%. Sequencing was performed on NKG2D-high CD8+ T cells sorted from blood. These receptors were obtained from a human donor with alopecia areata.

This clone showed up just a few times. This chain joins TRBV28 and TRBJ2-5, with TRBD2 identical over 9 bases. Trimming removed 4 bases from V and 3 bases from J; junction bases left unmatched: 12. The CDR3 contains 17 residues. CDR1 MDHEN and CDR2 SYDVKM come from the germline V gene. The DNA for the CDR3 is TGTGCCAGCAGTTCAGACCCCGGGACTAGCTGGGAAGAGACCCAGTACTTC. Its protein is CASSSDPGTSWEETQYF. The full variable domain, in which reference TRBV28 and TRBJ2-5 provide the parts outside the CDR3, is DVKVTQSSRYLVKRTGEKVFLECVQDMDHENMFWYRQDPGLGLRLIYFSYDVKMKEKGDIPEGYSVSREKKERFSLILESASTNQTSMYLCASSSDPGTSWEETQYFGPGTRLLVL.

This clone was counted a few times. The chain combines TRBV5-1 with TRBJ2-4; D possibly corresponds to TRBD2 (5 bases). The CDR3 length is 17 residues. V was trimmed by 1 base and J by 7 bases, leaving 21 bases between them. The germline gives CDR1 SGHRS, CDR2 YFSETQ. The CDR3 DNA reads TGCGCCAGCAGCTTGCGTGGACGGGTGGATTGGGAGAACATTCAGTACTTC. It yields the protein CASSLRGRVDWENIQYF.

The CDR3 DNA reads as TGCAGCGCCACGGGACTAGCGGGAGGTAACAATGAGCAGTTCTTC. Protein product: CSATGLAGGNNEQFF. The rearrangement uses TRBV29-1 and TRBJ2-1; 15 bases are shared with TRBD2. The junction had 6 bases not matched to a gene; V was cut back by 7 bases and J by 5 bases. The germline CDR1 and CDR2 sequences are SQVTM and ANQGSEA. The CDR3 consists of 15 residues.

The CDR3 sequence is CASRLSGGAISEQFF. In DNA form, the CDR3 reads TGTGCCAGCAGGTTAAGCGGGGGGGCCATCAGTGAGCAGTTCTTC. The chain combines TRBV27 with TRBJ2-1; 10 nucleotides agree with TRBD2. Per the germline V gene, CDR1 is MNHEY and CDR2 is SMNVEV (reference sequence). The ends lost 6 bases at V and 9 bases at J; junction bases unmatched: 11. There are 15 residues in the CDR3.

The chain employs TRBV19 and TRBJ1-1; D gene ambiguous. The CDR3 covers 16 residues. Trimming removed 1 base from V and 1 base from J, with 13 bases in between. Germline-derived CDR1 and CDR2 are LNHDA and SQIVND (reference sequence). The CDR3 DNA reads as TGTGCCAGTAGTATAGCCCTTTGGGAGCAGAACACTGAAGCTTTCTTT. This sequence encodes CASSIALWEQNTEAFF.

This clone was recorded only once. This sequence joins TRBV28 and TRBJ2-4; 8 bases are a match to TRBD1. The germline CDR1 and CDR2 sequences are MDHEN and SYDVKM. CDR3 length: 14 residues. V lost 6 bases, J lost 6 bases, and 7 bases stayed unmatched. In DNA, the CDR3 is TGTGCCAGCAGCGCAACAGGGGGTGGAAACATTCAGTACTTC. It specifies CASSATGGGNIQYF.

This CDR3 is CASSPRQGMNTGELFF. The CDR3 region has the DNA TGTGCCAGCAGCCCGAGACAGGGAATGAACACCGGGGAGCTGTTTTTT. The chain couples TRBV7-9 to TRBJ2-2, with 7 bases identical to TRBD1. This CDR3 comprises 16 residues. Germline lookup yields CDR1 SEHNR and CDR2 FQNEAQ (reference sequence). V lost 5 bases and J lost 1; bases outside the gene matches: 7.

This chain links TRBV19 with TRBJ2-7; D may be TRBD2 (6 bases). This CDR3 region has 15 residues. The V end was cut by 7 bases, the J end by 3 bases, with 19 bases between. The V gene's germline CDR1 is LNHDA and CDR2 SQIVND (reference sequence). The CDR3 coding sequence is TGTGCCAGTACCACCTCTGCGGGGCCCTTCTACGAGCAGTACTTC. Encoded protein: CASTTSAGPFYEQYF.

The chain carries TRBV6-5 and TRBJ2-7, with TRBD1 matching 9 bases. Germline V gene sequence: CDR1 MNHEY, CDR2 SVGAGI. The CDR3 loop spans 14 amino acids. V shed 2 bases and J 2 bases; nucleotides not matched to a gene: 1. The CDR3 sequence: CASSYDRGTYEQYF. DNA of the CDR3: TGTGCCAGCAGTTACGACAGGGGGACCTACGAGCAGTACTTC.

This chain links TRBV29-1 with TRBJ2-3; 10 nucleotides align to TRBD2. In germline, CDR1 is SQVTM, CDR2 ANQGSEA. This CDR3 region has 15 residues. Unmatched junction bases numbered 9, after V lost 7 bases and J lost 2 bases. CDR3 region: CSASGTSAYTDTQYF. DNA of the CDR3: TGCAGCGCATCCGGGACTAGCGCTTACACAGATACGCAGTATTTT.

The rearrangement links TRBV5-4 to TRBJ2-1; 7 nucleotides agree with TRBD1. Germline assignment: CDR1 SGHNT and CDR2 YYREEE (reference sequence). J lost 7 bases, V lost 4 bases, and 14 bases had no gene match. This CDR3 has 16 residues. CDR3 DNA sequence: TGTGCCAGCAGCATCGACAGGGCCCCCTTTCAGAATGAGCAGTTCTTC. Translating gives CASSIDRAPFQNEQFF.

The CDR3 loop reads CASSHTNRFRLAASYEQYF. The CDR3, as DNA: TGCGCCAGCAGTCACACGAATCGGTTCCGTCTAGCGGCCTCCTACGAGCAGTACTTC. This chain connects TRBV23-1 to TRBJ2-7, with 7 bases fitting TRBD2. TRBV23-1 is treated as an ORF (open reading frame) with a function not yet certain. V lost 3 bases, J lost 0 bases, and 17 bases stayed unmatched. The CDR3 is 19 residues long.

CDR3 sequence: CASSHTRAGGNQYEQYF. CDR3 bases: TGTGCCAGCAGTCATACTAGAGCGGGAGGGAATCAATACGAGCAGTACTTC. The chain is built from TRBV27 and TRBJ2-7; 10 bases line up with TRBD2. With 5 bases clipped from V and 4 bases from J, the junction kept 14 bases outside the gene matches. The germline gives CDR1 MNHEY, CDR2 SMNVEV (reference sequence). CDR3 length: 17 residues.

The J gene is TRBJ2-7, the V gene TRBV28, with D tentatively TRBD1 (5 bases). Germline V lookup: CDR1 MDHEN, CDR2 SYDVKM. V was shortened by 6 bases and J by 2 bases, with 14 bases between the two germline ends. The CDR3 is made up of 14 amino acids. The CDR3 sequence is CASSSVDSTYEQYF. The CDR3 nucleotides are TGTGCCAGCAGCTCCGTAGACAGCACCTACGAGCAGTACTTC. The variable domain in full, completed from reference TRBV28 and TRBJ2-7, reads DVKVTQSSRYLVKRTGEKVFLECVQDMDHENMFWYRQDPGLGLRLIYFSYDVKMKEKGDIPEGYSVSREKKERFSLILESASTNQTSMYLCASSSVDSTYEQYFGPGTRLTVT.

This clone occurred a few times. The rearrangement joins TRBV7-3 to TRBJ1-1, with unresolved D. The CDR3 runs to 11 residues. CDR1 SGHTA and CDR2 FQGTGA come from the germline V gene. Trimming cost V 5 bases and J 9 bases, with 10 bases left between them. CDR3 sequence (DNA): TGTGCCAGCAGCGAGGGAACTAAAGCTTTCTTT. Protein sequence: CASSEGTKAFF.

The V and J genes are TRBV2 and TRBJ2-5; 9 nucleotides agree with TRBD1. The CDR3 is 16 residues long. Germline assignment: CDR1 SNHLY and CDR2 FYNNEI. V was pared by 6 bases and J by 2 bases, with 10 bases of the junction left unmatched. CDR3 coding DNA: TGTGCCAGCAGGGATCCATTCGGACAGGGGCAAGAGACCCAGTACTTC. Protein: CASRDPFGQGQETQYF.

The CDR3 region is CASSLDGYSNQPQHF. The CDR3 DNA reads as TGTGCCAGCAGCTTAGACGGCTATAGCAATCAGCCCCAGCATTTT. The chain uses TRBV7-9 and TRBJ1-5; D remains unclear. CDR1 SEHNR and CDR2 FQNEAQ come from the germline V gene (reference sequence). Trimming pared 1 base from V and 0 bases from J, leaving 7 bases between. The CDR3 runs to 15 residues. Full variable domain (rest looked up from reference TRBV7-9 and TRBJ1-5): DTGVSQNPRHKITKRGQNVTFRCDPISEHNRLYWYRQTLGQGPEFLTYFQNEAQLEKSRLLSDRFSAERPKGSFSTLEIQRTEQGDSAMYLCASSLDGYSNQPQHFGDGTRLSIL.

J is TRBJ2-2 and V is TRBV4-3; D may be TRBD1 (5 bases). Germline V gives CDR1 LGHNA, CDR2 YSLEER. The V and J ends lost 1 base and 2 bases respectively, with 17 bases between them. This CDR3 is built from 18 residues. CDR3 amino acids: CASSQGGPGRVNTGELFF. CDR3 DNA: TGCGCCAGCAGCCAAGGAGGCCCGGGCAGGGTTAACACCGGGGAGCTGTTTTTT.

About this clone itself: The germline gene is not matched at one end of the junction; a read error may be the cause. V usage is TRBV11-2 and J usage is TRBJ2-1; possibly TRBD1 for D (5 bases). The germline V gene encodes CDR1 SGHAT and CDR2 FQNNGV. The CDR3 extends over 14 amino acids. The CDR3 reads CASSPEAGYTEQFF. CDR3 nucleotide sequence: TGTGCCAGCAGCCCCGAGGCAGGGTACACTGAGCAGTTCTTC.

The chain joins TRBV9 to TRBJ2-4, with D unresolved. Looked up from germline, CDR1 is SGDLS and CDR2 is YYNGEE. The CDR3 consists of 16 residues. V lost 4 bases and J lost 6, with 20 bases in between. The CDR3 here is CASSIEATRPANIQYF. CDR3 sequence (DNA): TGTGCCAGCAGCATAGAGGCCACCCGGCCAGCAAACATTCAGTACTTC.

The V and J genes are TRBV4-3 and TRBJ1-6, with D unresolved. Germline CDR1 and CDR2: LGHNA and YSLEER. The V end was cut by 0 bases, the J end by 7 bases, with 10 bases between. CDR3 length equals 15 residues. CDR3 sequence: CASSQEGRENSPLHF. The CDR3 DNA reads TGCGCCAGCAGCCAAGAAGGTCGGGAAAATTCACCCCTCCACTTT.

The V call is TRBV6-5, the J call TRBJ2-3; D assignment may be TRBD1 or TRBD2 (5 bases each). Trimming took off 6 bases at V and 0 bases at J, with 13 bases between the two ends. Germline values: CDR1 MNHEY, CDR2 SVGAGI. This CDR3 contains 15 residues. CDR3 in DNA: TGTGCCAGCAGCAACCCTGGGGGAAGCACAGATACGCAGTATTTT. Residues: CASSNPGGSTDTQYF.

The CDR3 spells CASSLIGLSSSYEQYF. The CDR3 DNA follows: TGTGCCAGCAGTTTAATAGGTCTTTCAAGCTCCTACGAGCAGTACTTC. The chain joins TRBV28 to TRBJ2-7; D call uncertain. Germline CDR1 reads MDHEN; CDR2 reads SYDVKM. This CDR3 comprises 16 residues. V dropped 2 bases and J dropped 0 bases, with 14 bases sitting between them.

This clone was recorded a few times. J is TRBJ2-7 and V is TRBV7-9; D may be TRBD1 (6 bases). The CDR3 extends over 11 amino acids. The germline V gene has CDR1 SEHNR and CDR2 FQNEAQ (reference sequence). The V end was cut by 7 bases, the J end by 6 bases, with 10 bases between. The CDR3, as DNA: TGTGCCAGCACCGACAGGTTCGAGCAGTACTTC. Amino acid sequence: CASTDRFEQYF.

This clone has just one count. This sequence joins TRBV13 and TRBJ1-1; 7 nucleotides agree with TRBD1. CDR3 length equals 13 residues. The J segment lost 0 bases and the V segment lost 9 bases, leaving 4 bases of the junction unmatched. CDR1 and CDR2 (germline): PRHDT, FYEKMQ (reference sequence). The CDR3 DNA follows: TGTGCCAGTTCACAGGGGCTGAACACTGAAGCTTTCTTT. This codes for CASSQGLNTEAFF. Complete variable domain (other parts from reference TRBV13 and TRBJ1-1): AAGVIQSPRHLIKEKRETATLKCYPIPRHDTVYWYQQGPGQDPQFLISFYEKMQSDKGSIPDRFSAQQFSDYHSELNMSSLELGDSALYFCASSQGLNTEAFFGQGTRLTVV.

The chain employs TRBV4-2 and TRBJ1-1; D is perhaps TRBD1 (5 bases). The CDR3 loop spans 15 amino acids. Germline V gene sequence: CDR1 LGHNA, CDR2 YNFKEQ. Deletions cut 3 bases from V and 0 bases from J, with 11 bases between. The chain's CDR3 is CASSQRQILNTEAFF. The CDR3 bases are TGTGCCAGCAGCCAGAGACAGATACTGAACACTGAAGCTTTCTTT.